This T cell receptor (beta chain) was recovered during a study of shared clonotypes between healthy human individuals. Notes on the study in general: Among non-shared clonotypes, generation probabilities were lower than among those shared by all four donors.

The CDR3 contains 16 residues. Germline CDR1 is KGHSH and CDR2 is LQKENI. The junction had 14 bases not matched to a gene; V was cut back by 4 bases and J by 6 bases. Assay: immunoSEQ multiplex PCR; the TCRdb copy retains only in-frame clones and omits some. The data show about 1,500,000 clones, roughly 96% seen once. This clone has a single count. Its antigen remains unidentified. The sequence derives from a man under 40 in good health. The material sequenced was naive CD4+ T cells sorted from blood. The subset here: CD45RA+ positively selected. This chain joins TRBV18 and TRBJ2-7; 8 bases are shared with TRBD2. CDR3 in amino acids: CASSLLPGGERGEQYF. CDR3 nucleotides: TGTGCCAGCTCACTACTCCCGGGGGGGGAACGGGGCGAGCAGTACTTC.